This T cell receptor beta chain was captured in a study of blood T cell repertoires in COVID-19. Study overall: COVID-19 samples collected from the United States, Italy and Spain covered acute and convalescent phases.

In the authors' workflow: Reference gene primer amplification gave estimated nucleated cell counts. TCRdb's table, derived via immunoSEQ multiplex PCR, lists solely in-frame clones and lacks some. Clone size and V and J calls were adopted from that table, with D and trimming inferred from the DNA. This repertoire shows tens of thousands of clones, around 89% found once; its top ten account for around an eighth. The CDR3 has 17 amino acids. From germline, CDR1 is KGHDR and CDR2 SFDVKD. The V gene lost 1 base and the J gene lost 7 bases, with 18 bases spanning the gap. The sequence was obtained from a woman in her fifties or sixties with active COVID-19. The sequenced sample was peripheral blood. The chain couples TRBV24-1 to TRBJ2-2, with D possibly being TRBD2 (6 bases). The CDR3 loop is CATSDFGGQLRGGELFF. The CDR3 bases are TGTGCCACCAGTGATTTTGGGGGTCAGTTGCGGGGCGGGGAGCTGTTTTTT.